The T cell receptor (beta chain) under discussion was sequenced for a study of cytomegalovirus exposure and HLA in healthy donors. To note about this clone: Antigen specificity is unknown.

The donors formed part of the approximately 120-subject validation cohort, distinct from the approximately 670-subject first cohort. Clones were read by immunoSEQ multiplex PCR, and TCRdb kept only the in-frame ones, dropping some. In the table there are 150,000 or so clones, 70% to 90% of which are singletons. CDR1 and CDR2 from the germline V gene are MNHNS and SASEGT. The CDR3 has 11 residues. The germline V and J ends were trimmed by 3 bases and 5 bases, with 4 bases remaining between them. The study's findings and limits: The study put under 200 TCR beta chains on its list as cytomegalovirus-associated. One later analysis, an examination of the 100 to 150 validation repertoires, found that first-cohort TCR clusters tended to co-occur in them.

The material sequenced was PBMCs. The TCR originated in a man aged 18 to 35 in good health and CMV-seropositive. The V and J genes are TRBV6-1 and TRBJ1-2; D uncertain. The CDR3 reads CASSDRYGYTF. The CDR3 coding sequence is TGTGCCAGCAGTGATCGGTATGGCTACACCTTC.